One sample yielded the 9 T cell receptor beta chains listed below, sequenced in a study of human T cells and chemical hapten exposure. Time point defined: pre-sensitization, week 0. The treatment: therapeutic diphenylcyclopropenone sensitization with weekly scalp DPC. One entry per CDR3 protein, called by TCRdb with MiXCR from the RACE reads. Counted here are around 260,000 distinct CDR3 sequences, 7% to 10% occurring once; the ten biggest clones make up approximately 2.3%. The sample in question was whole blood, obtained in connection with sensitization to the hapten diphenylcyclopropenone (DPC). The receptor set was obtained from a woman aged 40 to 49 with alopecia areata. Some clones in this sample may be carry-over from other donors' samples.

This clonotype was seen many times. The chain has TRBV7-8 and TRBJ2-1; perhaps TRBD2 as D (6 bases). Germline values: CDR1 SGHVS, CDR2 FQNEAQ. The germline V and J ends were trimmed by 1 base and 12 bases, with 7 bases remaining between them. The CDR3 is 11 residues long. The CDR3 sequence: CASSLGGGQFF. CDR3 nucleotide sequence: TGTGCCAGCAGCTTAGGGGGAGGGCAGTTCTTC. Using reference TRBV7-8 and TRBJ2-1 for the parts outside the CDR3, the full variable domain is GAGVSQSPRYKVAKRGQDVALRCDPISGHVSLFWYQQALGQGPEFLTYFQNEAQLDKSGLPSDRFFAERPEGSVSTLKIQRTQQEDSAVYLCASSLGGGQFFGPGTRLTVL.

V usage is TRBV5-1 and J usage is TRBJ2-1; 13 bases are shared with TRBD2. Germline V lookup: CDR1 SGHRS, CDR2 YFSETQ. This CDR3 is built from 18 residues. The junction had 9 bases not matched to a gene; V was cut back by 1 base and J by 5 bases. Written as DNA, the CDR3 is TGCGCCAGCAGCTTGATAGGACTAGCGGGAGCCGGGAACAATGAGCAGTTCTTC. It encodes CASSLIGLAGAGNNEQFF.

Only a few counts were recorded for this clonotype. The rearrangement uses TRBV12-3 or TRBV12-4 and TRBJ2-7, with unresolved D. This CDR3 spans 11 amino acids. V was clipped by 6 bases and J by 8 bases, with 11 bases between them. The chain's CDR3 is CASRGSRKQYF. For the CDR3, the DNA is TGTGCCAGCAGAGGGTCTCGCAAGCAGTACTTC.

V is TRBV10-3 and J is TRBJ2-4, with TRBD2 matching 11 bases. CDR3 length equals 16 residues. The V gene's germline CDR1 is ENHRY and CDR2 SYGVKD. V was clipped by 5 bases and J by 3 bases; unmatched bases: 6. The DNA for the CDR3 is TGTGCCATCAGTCAGCCTACTAGCGGGAGCAAAAACATTCAGTACTTC. Translating gives CAISQPTSGSKNIQYF.

This clonotype was seen a few times. V is TRBV20-1 and J is TRBJ1-1; 7 bases line up with TRBD1. Germline V gene data show CDR1 as DFQATT and CDR2 as SNEGSKA (reference sequence). The CDR3 is 14 amino acids. V shed 5 bases, J shed 3 bases, and the junction held 9 bases outside the gene matches. The CDR3 region has the DNA TGCAGTGCTCCGCTGACAGGGCGGGACACTGAAGCTTTCTTT. Protein sequence: CSAPLTGRDTEAFF.

The gene calls are TRBV6-5 and TRBJ1-1; 8 nucleotides agree with TRBD1. V shed 7 bases, J shed 0 bases, and the junction held 1 base outside the gene matches. The CDR3 is 13 amino acids. CDR1 is MNHEY, CDR2 SVGAGI, per germline. Written as DNA, the CDR3 is TGTGCCAGCACGGACAGGGTGAACACTGAAGCTTTCTTT. Protein: CASTDRVNTEAFF.

This clonotype was seen at least ten times. V gene TRBV20-1 combines with J gene TRBJ2-7, with 8 positions matching TRBD2. J lost 0 bases, V lost 5 bases, and 6 bases had no gene match. The CDR3 runs to 14 residues. Germline lookup yields CDR1 DFQATT and CDR2 SNEGSKA (reference sequence). CDR3 region: CSAEGLAGSYEQYF. The CDR3 nucleotides read TGCAGTGCTGAAGGACTAGCTGGCTCCTACGAGCAGTACTTC.

In its sample, this clonotype was seen a few times. This chain connects TRBV12-3 or TRBV12-4 to TRBJ2-7, with D maybe TRBD1 (5 bases). This CDR3 is built from 14 residues. With 5 bases removed from V and 9 bases from J, the gap between germline ends came to 20 bases. This CDR3 reads CASSPQVGRALQYF. CDR3 coding DNA: TGTGCCAGCAGTCCGCAGGTGGGCAGGGCGCTGCAGTACTTC.

This clonotype has just a few counts. CDR3 DNA sequence: TGCAGCGTCCTGGGGCCTCTCTACGAGCAGTACTTC. It translates to CSVLGPLYEQYF. The V call is TRBV29-1, the J call TRBJ2-7, with D possibly being TRBD1 (5 bases). Germline V gene lookup returns CDR1 SQVTM and CDR2 ANQGSEA. The CDR3 extends over 12 amino acids. Deletions cut 6 bases from V and 3 bases from J, with 12 bases between.